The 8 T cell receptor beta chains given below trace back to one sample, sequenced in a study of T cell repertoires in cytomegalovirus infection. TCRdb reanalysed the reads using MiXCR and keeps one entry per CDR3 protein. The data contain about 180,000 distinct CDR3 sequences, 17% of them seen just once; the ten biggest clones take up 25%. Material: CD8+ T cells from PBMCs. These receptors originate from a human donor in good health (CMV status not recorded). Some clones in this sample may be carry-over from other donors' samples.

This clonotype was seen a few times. The CDR3 DNA reads as TGTGCCAGCAGTTCGTACCGGGACAGCTATGGCTACACCTTC. Its protein product is CASSSYRDSYGYTF. The rearrangement links TRBV12-3 or TRBV12-4 to TRBJ1-2; 7 positions match TRBD1. This CDR3 comprises 14 residues. Trimming at V came to 4 bases and at J to 4 bases, leaving 6 bases not matched to a gene.

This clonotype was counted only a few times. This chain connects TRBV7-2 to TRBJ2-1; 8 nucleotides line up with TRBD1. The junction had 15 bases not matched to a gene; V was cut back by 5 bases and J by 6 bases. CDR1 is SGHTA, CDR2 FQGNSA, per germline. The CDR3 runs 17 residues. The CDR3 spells CASSPLESTGAGNEQFF. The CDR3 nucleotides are TGTGCCAGCAGCCCATTAGAATCGACAGGGGCAGGCAATGAGCAGTTCTTC.

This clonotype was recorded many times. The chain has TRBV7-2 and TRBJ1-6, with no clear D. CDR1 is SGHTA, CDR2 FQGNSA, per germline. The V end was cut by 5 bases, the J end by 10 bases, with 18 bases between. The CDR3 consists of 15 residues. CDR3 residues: CASSTRGGIRSPLHF. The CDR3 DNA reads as TGTGCCAGCAGCACCCGGGGAGGGATCCGGTCACCCCTCCACTTT.

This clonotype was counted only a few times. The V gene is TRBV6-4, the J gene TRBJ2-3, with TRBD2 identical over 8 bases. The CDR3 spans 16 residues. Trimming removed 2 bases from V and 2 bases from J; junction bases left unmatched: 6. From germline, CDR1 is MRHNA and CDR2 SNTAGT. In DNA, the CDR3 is TGTGCCAGCAGTGACAATGCGGGGGGTCTCACAGATACGCAGTATTTT. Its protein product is CASSDNAGGLTDTQYF.

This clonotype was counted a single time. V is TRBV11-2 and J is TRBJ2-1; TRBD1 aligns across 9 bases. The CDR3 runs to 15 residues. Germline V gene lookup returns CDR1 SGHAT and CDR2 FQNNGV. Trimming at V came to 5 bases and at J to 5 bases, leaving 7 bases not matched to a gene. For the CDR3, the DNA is TGTGCCAGCAGCCGTACCGGGACAGGGAACAATGAGCAGTTCTTC. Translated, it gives CASSRTGTGNNEQFF.

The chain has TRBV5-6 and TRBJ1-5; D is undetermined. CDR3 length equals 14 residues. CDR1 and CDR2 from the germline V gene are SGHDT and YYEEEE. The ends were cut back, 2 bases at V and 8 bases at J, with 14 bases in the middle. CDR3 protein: CASSLGGRGKPQHF. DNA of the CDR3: TGTGCCAGCAGCTTAGGCGGGCGTGGTAAGCCCCAGCATTTT.

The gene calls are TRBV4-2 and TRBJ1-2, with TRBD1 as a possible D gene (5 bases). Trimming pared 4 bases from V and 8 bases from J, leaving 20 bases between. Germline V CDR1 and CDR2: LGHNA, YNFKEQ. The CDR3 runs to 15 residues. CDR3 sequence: CASSPPVGGLRGYTF. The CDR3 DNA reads TGTGCCAGCAGCCCTCCGGTCGGGGGTCTTCGGGGCTACACCTTC.

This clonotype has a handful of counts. The CDR3 bases are TGTGCCAGCAGCTTTGGGACGGATAGCAATCAGCCCCAGCATTTT. It encodes CASSFGTDSNQPQHF. The chain employs TRBV7-9 and TRBJ1-5; maybe TRBD1 (5 bases). Germline V gives CDR1 SEHNR, CDR2 FQNEAQ (reference sequence). This CDR3 has 15 residues. With 3 bases removed from V and 0 bases from J, the gap between germline ends came to 9 bases.